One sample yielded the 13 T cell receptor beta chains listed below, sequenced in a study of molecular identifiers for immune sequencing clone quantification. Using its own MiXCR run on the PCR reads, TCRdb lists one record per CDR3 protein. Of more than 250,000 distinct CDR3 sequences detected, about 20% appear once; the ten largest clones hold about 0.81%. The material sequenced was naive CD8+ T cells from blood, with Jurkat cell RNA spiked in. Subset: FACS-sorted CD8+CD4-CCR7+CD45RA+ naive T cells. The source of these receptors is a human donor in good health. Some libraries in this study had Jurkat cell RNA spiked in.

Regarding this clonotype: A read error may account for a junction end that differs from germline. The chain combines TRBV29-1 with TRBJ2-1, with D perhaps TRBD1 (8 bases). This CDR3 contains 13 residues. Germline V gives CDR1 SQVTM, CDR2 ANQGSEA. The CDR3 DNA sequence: TGCAGCGTTGCACAGGGGGGGTACAATGAGCAGCTCTTC. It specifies CSVAQGGYNEQLF.

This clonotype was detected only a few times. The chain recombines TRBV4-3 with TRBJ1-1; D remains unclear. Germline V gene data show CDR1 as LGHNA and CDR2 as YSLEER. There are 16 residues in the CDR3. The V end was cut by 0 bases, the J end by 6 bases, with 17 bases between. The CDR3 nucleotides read TGCGCCAGCAGCCAAGAGGTCGGTGTACAGACCTCTGAAGCTTTCTTT. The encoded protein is CASSQEVGVQTSEAFF.

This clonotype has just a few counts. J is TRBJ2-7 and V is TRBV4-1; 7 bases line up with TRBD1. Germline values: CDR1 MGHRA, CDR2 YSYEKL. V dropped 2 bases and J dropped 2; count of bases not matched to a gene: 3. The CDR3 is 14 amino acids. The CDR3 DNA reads TGCGCCAGCAGCCAACAGGGACAGACCTACGAGCAGTACTTC. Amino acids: CASSQQGQTYEQYF.

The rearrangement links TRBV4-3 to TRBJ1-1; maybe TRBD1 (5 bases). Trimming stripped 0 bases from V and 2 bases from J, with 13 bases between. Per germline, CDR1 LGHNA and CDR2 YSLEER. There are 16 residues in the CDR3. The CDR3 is CASSQDRQTVNTEAFF. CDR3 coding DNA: TGCGCCAGCAGCCAAGATAGACAGACAGTAAACACTGAAGCTTTCTTT.

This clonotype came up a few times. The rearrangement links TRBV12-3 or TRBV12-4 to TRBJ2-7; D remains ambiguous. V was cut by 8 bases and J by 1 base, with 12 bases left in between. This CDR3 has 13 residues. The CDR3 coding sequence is TGTGCCAGCGGAATGCCTGAGTCCTACGAGCAGTACTTC. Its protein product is CASGMPESYEQYF.

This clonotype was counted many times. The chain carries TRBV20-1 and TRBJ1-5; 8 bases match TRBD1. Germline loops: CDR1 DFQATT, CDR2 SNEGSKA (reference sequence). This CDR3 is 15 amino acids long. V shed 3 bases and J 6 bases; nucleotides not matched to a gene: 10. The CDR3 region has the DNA TGCAGTGCTAGTTTAATTGGACAGGGTATTCAGCCCCAGCATTTT. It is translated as CSASLIGQGIQPQHF.

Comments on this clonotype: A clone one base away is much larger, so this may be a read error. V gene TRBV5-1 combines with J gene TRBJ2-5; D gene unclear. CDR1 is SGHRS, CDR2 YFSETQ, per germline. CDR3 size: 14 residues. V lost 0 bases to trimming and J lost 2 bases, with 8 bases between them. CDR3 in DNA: TGCGCCAGCAGCTTGGGCTACCTTCAAGAGACCCAGTACTTC. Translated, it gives CASSLGYLQETQYF.

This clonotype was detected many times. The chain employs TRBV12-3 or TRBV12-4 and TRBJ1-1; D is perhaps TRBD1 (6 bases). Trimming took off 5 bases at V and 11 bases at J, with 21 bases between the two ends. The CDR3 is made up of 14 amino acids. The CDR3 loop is CASSGENRAWNAFF. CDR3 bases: TGTGCCAGCAGTGGAGAAAACAGGGCGTGGAATGCTTTCTTT.

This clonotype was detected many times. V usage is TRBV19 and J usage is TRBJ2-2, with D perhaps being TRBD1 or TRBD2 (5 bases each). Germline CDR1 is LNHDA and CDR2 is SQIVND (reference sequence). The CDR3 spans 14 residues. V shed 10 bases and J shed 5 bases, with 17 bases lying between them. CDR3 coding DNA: TGTGCCACAAGGGAGACCCCAGGGACCGGGGAGCTGTTTTTT. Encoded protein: CATRETPGTGELFF.

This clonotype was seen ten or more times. This CDR3 reads CASSQDDRTNTGELFF. The CDR3 DNA follows: TGCGCCAGCAGCCAAGATGACAGAACGAACACCGGGGAGCTGTTTTTT. V and J are TRBV4-1 and TRBJ2-2, with TRBD1 as a possible D gene (5 bases). CDR3 size: 16 residues. V dropped 0 bases and J dropped 0 bases, with 8 bases sitting between them. Germline CDR1 MGHRA, CDR2 YSYEKL.

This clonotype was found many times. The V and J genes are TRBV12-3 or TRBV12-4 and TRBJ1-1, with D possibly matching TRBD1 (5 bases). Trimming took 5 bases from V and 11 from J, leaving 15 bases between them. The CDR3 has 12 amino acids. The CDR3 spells CASSPEGRVAFF. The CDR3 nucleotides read TGTGCCAGCAGTCCCGAGGGGCGTGTGGCTTTCTTT.

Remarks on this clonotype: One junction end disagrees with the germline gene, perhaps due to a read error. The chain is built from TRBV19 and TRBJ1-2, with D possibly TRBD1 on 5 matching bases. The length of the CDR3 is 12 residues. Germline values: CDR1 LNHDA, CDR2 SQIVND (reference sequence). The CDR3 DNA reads TGTGTCAGTAGTCCGACAGTCTATGGCTACACCTTC. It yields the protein CVSSPTVYGYTF.

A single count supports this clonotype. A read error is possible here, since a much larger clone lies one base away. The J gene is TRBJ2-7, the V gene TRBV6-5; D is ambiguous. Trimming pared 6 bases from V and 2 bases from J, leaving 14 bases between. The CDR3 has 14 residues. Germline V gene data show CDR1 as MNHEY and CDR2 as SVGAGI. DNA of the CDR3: TGTGCCAGCAGAGGCCACGCGAGCCCCTACGAGCAGTACTTC. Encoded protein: CASRGHASPYEQYF.